Included here is one T cell receptor (beta chain) sequence, with context. This sample stems from a study of cytomegalovirus exposure and HLA in healthy donors. The CDR3 has 12 amino acids. Germline lookup yields CDR1 ENHRY and CDR2 SYGVKD. V lost 10 bases to trimming and J lost 4 bases; unmatched junction nucleotides: 6. With 60 Vbeta and 13 Jbeta primers, the PCR was carried out. The data were produced by immunoSEQ multiplex PCR, yet TCRdb's version contains in-frame clones alone and is incomplete. Listed are approximately 82,000 clones; about 1.5% falls within the top ten. The rearrangement uses TRBV10-3 and TRBJ1-1; 7 positions agree with TRBD1. The sequence came from an older woman in good health and CMV-seronegative. Material: PBMCs. The CDR3 region is CATSRGSTEAFF. CDR3 DNA sequence: TGTGCCACAAGCAGGGGGAGCACTGAAGCTTTCTTT.